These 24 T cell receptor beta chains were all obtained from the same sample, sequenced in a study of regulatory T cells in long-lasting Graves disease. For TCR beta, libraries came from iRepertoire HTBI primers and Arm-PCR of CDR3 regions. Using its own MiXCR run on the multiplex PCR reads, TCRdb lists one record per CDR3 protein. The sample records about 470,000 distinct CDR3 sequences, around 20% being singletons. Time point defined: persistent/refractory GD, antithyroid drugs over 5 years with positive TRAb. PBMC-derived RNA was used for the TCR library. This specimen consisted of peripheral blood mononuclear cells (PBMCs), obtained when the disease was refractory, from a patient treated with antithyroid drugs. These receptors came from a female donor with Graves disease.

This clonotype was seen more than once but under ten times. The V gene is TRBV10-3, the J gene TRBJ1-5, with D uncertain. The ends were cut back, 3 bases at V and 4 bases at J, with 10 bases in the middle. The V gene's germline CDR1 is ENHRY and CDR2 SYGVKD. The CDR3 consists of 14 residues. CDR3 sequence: CAISEKVYNQPQHF. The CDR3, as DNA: TGTGCCATCAGTGAAAAGGTATATAATCAGCCCCAGCATTTT.

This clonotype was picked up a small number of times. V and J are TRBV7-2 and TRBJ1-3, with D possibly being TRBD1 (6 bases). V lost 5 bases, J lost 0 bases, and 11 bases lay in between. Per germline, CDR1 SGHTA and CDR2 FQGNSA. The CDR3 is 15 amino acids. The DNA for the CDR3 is TGTGCCAGCAGCGCAGGGGTCCTCTCTGGAAACACCATATATTTT. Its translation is CASSAGVLSGNTIYF.

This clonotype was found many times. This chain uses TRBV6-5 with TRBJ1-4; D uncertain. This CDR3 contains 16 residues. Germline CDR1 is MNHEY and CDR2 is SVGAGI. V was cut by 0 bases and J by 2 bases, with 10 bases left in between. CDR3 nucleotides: TGTGCCAGCAGTTACTCGACGACACGGACTAATGAAAAACTGTTTTTT. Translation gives CASSYSTTRTNEKLFF.

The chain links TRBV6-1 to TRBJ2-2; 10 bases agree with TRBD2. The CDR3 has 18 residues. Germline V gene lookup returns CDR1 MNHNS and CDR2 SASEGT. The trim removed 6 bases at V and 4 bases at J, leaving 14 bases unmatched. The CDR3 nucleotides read TGTGCCAGCAGCCCCGGGACTAGCGTCCGTGGGGGCACCGGGGAGCTGTTTTTT. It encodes CASSPGTSVRGGTGELFF.

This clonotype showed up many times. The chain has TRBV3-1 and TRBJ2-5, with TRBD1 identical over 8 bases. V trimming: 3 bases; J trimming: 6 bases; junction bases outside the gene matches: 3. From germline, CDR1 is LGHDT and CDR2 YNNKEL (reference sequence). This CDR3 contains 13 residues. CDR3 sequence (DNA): TGTGCCAGCAGCCAGACAGGGGAGAAGACCCAGTACTTC. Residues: CASSQTGEKTQYF.

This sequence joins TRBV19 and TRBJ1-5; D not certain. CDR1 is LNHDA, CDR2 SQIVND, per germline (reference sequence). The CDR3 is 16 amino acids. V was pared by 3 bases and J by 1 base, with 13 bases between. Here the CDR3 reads CASSINTPLSNQPQHF. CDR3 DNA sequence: TGTGCCAGTAGTATTAACACACCACTGAGCAATCAGCCCCAGCATTTT.

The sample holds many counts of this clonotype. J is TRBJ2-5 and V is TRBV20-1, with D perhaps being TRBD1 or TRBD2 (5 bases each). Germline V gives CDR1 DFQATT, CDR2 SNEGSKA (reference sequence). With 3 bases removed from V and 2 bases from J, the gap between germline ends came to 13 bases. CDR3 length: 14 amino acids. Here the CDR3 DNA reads TGCAGTGCTAGGTCTCCTTGGGGGCAAGAGACCCAGTACTTC. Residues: CSARSPWGQETQYF.

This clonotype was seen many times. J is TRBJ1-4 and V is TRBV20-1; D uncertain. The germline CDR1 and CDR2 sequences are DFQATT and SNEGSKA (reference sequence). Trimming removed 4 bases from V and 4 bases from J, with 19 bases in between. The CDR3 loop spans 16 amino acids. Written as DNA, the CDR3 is TGCAGTGCTATTTCCCCCTTCGGACGGTTTAATGAAAAACTGTTTTTT. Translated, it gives CSAISPFGRFNEKLFF.

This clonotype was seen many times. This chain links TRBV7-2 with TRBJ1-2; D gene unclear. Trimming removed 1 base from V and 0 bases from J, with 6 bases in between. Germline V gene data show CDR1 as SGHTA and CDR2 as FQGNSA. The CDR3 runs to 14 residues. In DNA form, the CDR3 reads TGTGCCAGCAGCTTAGACACCGCTAACTATGGCTACACCTTC. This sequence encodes CASSLDTANYGYTF.

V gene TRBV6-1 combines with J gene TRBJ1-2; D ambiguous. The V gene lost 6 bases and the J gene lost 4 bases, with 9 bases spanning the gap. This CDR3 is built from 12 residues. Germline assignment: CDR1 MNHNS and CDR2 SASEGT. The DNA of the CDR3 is TGTGCCAGCAGCCATCAGAGCTATGGCTACACCTTC. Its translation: CASSHQSYGYTF.

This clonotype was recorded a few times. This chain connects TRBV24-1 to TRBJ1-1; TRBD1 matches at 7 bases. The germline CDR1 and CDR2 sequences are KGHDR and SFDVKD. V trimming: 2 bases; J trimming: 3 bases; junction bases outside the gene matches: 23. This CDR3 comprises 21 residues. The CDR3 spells CATSDSPSRAGGFVFDTEAFF. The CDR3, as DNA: TGTGCCACCAGTGATTCACCCAGTAGGGCAGGGGGATTCGTTTTTGACACTGAAGCTTTCTTT.

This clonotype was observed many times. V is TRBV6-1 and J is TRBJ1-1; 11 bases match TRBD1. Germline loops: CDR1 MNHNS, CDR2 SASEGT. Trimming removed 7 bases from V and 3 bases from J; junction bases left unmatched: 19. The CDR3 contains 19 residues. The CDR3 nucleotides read TGTGCCAGCACCCTACTAACCCGGGACAGGGGGAAGGTGGACACTGAAGCTTTCTTT. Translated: CASTLLTRDRGKVDTEAFF.

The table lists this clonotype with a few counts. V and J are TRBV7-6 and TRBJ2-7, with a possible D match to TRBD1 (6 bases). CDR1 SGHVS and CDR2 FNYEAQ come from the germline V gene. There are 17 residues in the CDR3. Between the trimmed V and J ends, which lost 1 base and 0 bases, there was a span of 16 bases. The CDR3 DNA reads TGTGCCAGCAGCTTAGGGCCCCGGGACATGAGCTCCTACGAGCAGTACTTC. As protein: CASSLGPRDMSSYEQYF.

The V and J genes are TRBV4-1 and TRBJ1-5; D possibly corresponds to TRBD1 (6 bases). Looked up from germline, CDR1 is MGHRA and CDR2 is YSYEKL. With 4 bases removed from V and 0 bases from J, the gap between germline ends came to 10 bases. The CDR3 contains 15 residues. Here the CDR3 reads CASSLEQGSNQPQHF. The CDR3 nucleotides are TGCGCCAGCAGCCTTGAACAGGGTAGCAATCAGCCCCAGCATTTT.

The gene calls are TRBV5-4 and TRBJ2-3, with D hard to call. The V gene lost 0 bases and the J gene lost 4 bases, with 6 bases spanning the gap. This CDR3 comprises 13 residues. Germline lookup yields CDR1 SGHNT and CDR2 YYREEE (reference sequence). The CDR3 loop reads CASSLAVADTQYF. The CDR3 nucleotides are TGTGCCAGCAGCTTGGCGGTGGCAGATACGCAGTATTTT.

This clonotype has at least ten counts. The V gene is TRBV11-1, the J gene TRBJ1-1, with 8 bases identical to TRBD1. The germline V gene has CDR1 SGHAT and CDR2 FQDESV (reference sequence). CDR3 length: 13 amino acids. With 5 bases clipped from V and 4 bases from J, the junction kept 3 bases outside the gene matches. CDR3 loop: CASSVTGGTEAFF. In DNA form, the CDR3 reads TGTGCCAGCAGCGTAACAGGGGGCACTGAAGCTTTCTTT. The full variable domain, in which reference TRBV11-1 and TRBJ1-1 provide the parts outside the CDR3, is EAEVAQSPRYKITEKSQAVAFWCDPISGHATLYWYRQILGQGPELLVQFQDESVVDDSQLPKDRFSAERLKGVDSTLKIQPAELGDSAMYLCASSVTGGTEAFFGQGTRLTVV.

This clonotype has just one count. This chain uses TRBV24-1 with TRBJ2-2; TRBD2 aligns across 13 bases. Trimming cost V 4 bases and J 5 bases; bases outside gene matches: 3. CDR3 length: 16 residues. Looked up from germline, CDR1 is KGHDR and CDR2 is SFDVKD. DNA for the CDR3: TGTGCCACCAGTGACCGACTAGCGGGAGGTACCGGGGAGCTGTTTTTT. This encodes CATSDRLAGGTGELFF.

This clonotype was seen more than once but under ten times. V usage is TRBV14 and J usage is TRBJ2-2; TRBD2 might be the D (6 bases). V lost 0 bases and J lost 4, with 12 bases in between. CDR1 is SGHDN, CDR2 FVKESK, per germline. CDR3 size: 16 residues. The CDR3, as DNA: TGTGCCAGCAGCCAAGATGGGGACTTCCTCACCGGGGAGCTGTTTTTT. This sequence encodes CASSQDGDFLTGELFF.

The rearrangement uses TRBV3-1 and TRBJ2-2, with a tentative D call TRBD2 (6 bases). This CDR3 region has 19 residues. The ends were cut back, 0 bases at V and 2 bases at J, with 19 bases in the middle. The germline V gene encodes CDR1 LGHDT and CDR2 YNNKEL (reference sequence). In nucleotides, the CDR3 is TGTGCCAGCAGCCAAGAGGTTGCTGCGGGGCGCCCTAACACCGGGGAGCTGTTTTTT. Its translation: CASSQEVAAGRPNTGELFF.

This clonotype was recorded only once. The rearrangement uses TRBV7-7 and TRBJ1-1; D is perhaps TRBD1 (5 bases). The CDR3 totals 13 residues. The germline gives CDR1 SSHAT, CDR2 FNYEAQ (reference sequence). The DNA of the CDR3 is TGTGCTAGCCGACTGACAGCGAACACTGAAGCTTTCTTT. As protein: CASRLTANTEAFF.

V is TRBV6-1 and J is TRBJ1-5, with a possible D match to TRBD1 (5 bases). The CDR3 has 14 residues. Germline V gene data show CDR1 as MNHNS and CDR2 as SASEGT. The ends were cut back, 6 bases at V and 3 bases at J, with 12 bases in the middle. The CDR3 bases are TGTGCCAGCAGCCTGGGGGGGAACAATCAGCCCCAGCATTTT. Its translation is CASSLGGNNQPQHF.

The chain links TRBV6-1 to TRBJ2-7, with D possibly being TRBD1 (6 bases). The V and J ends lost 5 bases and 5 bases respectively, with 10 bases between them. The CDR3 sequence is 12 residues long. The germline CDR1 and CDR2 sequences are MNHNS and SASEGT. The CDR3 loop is CASSQGLNEQYF. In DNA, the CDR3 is TGTGCCAGCAGTCAGGGGTTAAACGAGCAGTACTTC.

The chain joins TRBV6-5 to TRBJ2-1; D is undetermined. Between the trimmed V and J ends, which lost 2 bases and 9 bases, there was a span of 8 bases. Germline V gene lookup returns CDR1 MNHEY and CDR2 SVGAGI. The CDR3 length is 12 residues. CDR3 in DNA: TGTGCCAGCAGTTACCCTCTTCTTGAGCAGTTCTTC. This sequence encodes CASSYPLLEQFF.

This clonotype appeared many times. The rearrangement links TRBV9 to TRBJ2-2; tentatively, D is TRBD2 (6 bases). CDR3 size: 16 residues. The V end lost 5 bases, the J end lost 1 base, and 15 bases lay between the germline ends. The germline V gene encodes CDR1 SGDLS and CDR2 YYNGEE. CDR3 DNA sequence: TGTGCCAGCAGTGACCGGGTAGCGGTGAACACCGGGGAGCTGTTTTTT. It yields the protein CASSDRVAVNTGELFF.